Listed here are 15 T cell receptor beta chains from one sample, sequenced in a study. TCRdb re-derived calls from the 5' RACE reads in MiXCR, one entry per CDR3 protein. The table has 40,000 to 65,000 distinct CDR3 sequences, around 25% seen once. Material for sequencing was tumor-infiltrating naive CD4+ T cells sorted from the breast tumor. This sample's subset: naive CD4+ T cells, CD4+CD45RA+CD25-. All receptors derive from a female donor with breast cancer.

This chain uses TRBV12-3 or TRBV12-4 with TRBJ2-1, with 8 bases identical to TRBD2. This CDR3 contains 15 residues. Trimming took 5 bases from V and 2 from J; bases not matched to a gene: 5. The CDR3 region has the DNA TGTGCCAGCAGTACCCCGGGGGGGCCCTACAATGAGCAGTTCTTC. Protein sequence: CASSTPGGPYNEQFF.

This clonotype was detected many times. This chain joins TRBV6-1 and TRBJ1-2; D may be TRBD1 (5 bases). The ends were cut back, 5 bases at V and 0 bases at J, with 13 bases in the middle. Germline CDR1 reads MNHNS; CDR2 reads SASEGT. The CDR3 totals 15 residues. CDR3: CASSPGTRPNYGYTF. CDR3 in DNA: TGTGCCAGCAGTCCGGGGACGCGACCTAACTATGGCTACACCTTC.

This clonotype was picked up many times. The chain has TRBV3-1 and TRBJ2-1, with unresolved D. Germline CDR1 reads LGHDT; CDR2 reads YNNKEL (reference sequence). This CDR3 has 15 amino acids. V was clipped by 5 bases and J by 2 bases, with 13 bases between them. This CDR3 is CASSSTVAAYNEQFF. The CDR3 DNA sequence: TGTGCCAGCAGCTCAACGGTCGCGGCCTACAATGAGCAGTTCTTC.

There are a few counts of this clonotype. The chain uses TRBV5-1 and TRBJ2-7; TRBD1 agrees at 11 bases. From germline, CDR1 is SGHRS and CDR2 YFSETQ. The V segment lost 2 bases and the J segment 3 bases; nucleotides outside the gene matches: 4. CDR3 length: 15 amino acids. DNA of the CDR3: TGCGCCAGCAGCTTCAGGACAGGGGGCCACTACGAGCAGTACTTC. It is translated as CASSFRTGGHYEQYF. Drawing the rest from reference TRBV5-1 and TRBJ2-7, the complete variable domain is KAGVTQTPRYLIKTRGQQVTLSCSPISGHRSVSWYQQTPGQGLQFLFEYFSETQRNKGNFPGRFSGRQFSNSRSEMNVSTLELGDSALYLCASSFRTGGHYEQYFGPGTRLTVT.

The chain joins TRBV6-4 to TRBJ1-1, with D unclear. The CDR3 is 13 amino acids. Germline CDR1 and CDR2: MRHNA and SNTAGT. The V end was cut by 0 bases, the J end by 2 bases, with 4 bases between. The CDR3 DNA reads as TGTGCCAGCAGTGACTCAAGAAACACTGAAGCTTTCTTT. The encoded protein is CASSDSRNTEAFF.

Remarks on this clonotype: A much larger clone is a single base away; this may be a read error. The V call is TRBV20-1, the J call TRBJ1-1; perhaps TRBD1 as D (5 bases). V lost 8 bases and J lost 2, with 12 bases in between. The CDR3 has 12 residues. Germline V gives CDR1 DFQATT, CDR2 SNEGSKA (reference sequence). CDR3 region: CSPRGVNTEAFF. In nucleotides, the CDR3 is TGCAGTCCTCGGGGGGTTAACACTGAAGCTTTCTTT.

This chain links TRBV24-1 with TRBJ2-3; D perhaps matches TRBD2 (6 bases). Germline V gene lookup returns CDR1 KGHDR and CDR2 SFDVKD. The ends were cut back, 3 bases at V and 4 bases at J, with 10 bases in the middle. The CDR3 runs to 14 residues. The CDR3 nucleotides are TGTGCCACCAGTGATGGGAGGTCCGCAGATACGCAGTATTTT. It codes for CATSDGRSADTQYF.

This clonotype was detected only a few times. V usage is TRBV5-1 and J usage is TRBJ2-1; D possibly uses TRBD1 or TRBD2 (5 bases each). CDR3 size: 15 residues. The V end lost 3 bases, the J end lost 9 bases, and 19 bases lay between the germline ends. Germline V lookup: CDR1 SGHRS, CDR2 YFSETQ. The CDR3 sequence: CASSSEGTRGSEQFF. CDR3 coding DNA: TGCGCCAGCAGCTCAGAGGGGACGAGAGGTAGTGAGCAGTTCTTC.

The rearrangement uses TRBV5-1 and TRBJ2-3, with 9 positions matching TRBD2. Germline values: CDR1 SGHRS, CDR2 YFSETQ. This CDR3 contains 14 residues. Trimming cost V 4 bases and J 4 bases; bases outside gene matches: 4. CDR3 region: CASSVTSGSDTQYF. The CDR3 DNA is TGCGCCAGCAGCGTGACTAGCGGCTCAGATACGCAGTATTTT.

The CDR3 nucleotides are TGTGCCAGCAGCCAAGTAGTGCTAGCGGGAGGTGAGCAGTTCTTC. Amino acids: CASSQVVLAGGEQFF. The V call is TRBV3-1, the J call TRBJ2-1, with 11 bases fitting TRBD2. This CDR3 spans 15 amino acids. Germline V CDR1 and CDR2: LGHDT, YNNKEL (reference sequence). V was pared by 1 base and J by 9 bases, with 5 bases of the junction left unmatched.

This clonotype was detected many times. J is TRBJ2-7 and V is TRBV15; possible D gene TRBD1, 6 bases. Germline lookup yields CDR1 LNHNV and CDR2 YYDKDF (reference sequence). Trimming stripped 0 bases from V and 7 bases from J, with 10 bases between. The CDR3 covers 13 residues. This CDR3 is CATSRDRQAEQYF. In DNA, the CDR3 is TGTGCCACCAGCAGAGATCGACAGGCGGAGCAGTACTTC.

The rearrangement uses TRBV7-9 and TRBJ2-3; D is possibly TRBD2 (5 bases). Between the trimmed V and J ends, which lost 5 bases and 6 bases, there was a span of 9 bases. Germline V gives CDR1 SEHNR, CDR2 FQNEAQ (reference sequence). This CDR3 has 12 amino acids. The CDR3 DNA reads TGTGCCAGCAGCAACCCGGGGGATACGCAGTATTTT. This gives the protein CASSNPGDTQYF. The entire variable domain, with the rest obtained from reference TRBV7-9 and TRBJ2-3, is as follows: DTGVSQNPRHKITKRGQNVTFRCDPISEHNRLYWYRQTLGQGPEFLTYFQNEAQLEKSRLLSDRFSAERPKGSFSTLEIQRTEQGDSAMYLCASSNPGDTQYFGPGTRLTVL.

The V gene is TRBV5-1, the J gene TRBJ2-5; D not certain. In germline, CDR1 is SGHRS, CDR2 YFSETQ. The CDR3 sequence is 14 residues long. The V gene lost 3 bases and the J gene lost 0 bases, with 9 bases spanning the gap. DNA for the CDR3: TGCGCCAGCAGCTACGGGTCAAACCAAGAGACCCAGTACTTC. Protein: CASSYGSNQETQYF.

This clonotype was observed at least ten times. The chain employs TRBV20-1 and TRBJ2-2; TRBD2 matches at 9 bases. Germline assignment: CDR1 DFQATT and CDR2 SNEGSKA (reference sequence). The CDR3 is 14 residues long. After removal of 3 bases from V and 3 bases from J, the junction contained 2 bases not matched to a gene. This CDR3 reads CSARTSGDTGELFF. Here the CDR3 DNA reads TGCAGTGCTAGGACTAGCGGCGACACCGGGGAGCTGTTTTTT.

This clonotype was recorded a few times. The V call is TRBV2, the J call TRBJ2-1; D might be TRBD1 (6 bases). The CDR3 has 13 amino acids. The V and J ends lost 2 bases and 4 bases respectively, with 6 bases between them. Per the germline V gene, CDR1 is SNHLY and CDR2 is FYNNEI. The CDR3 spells CASSEQGYNEQFF. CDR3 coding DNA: TGTGCCAGCAGTGAACAGGGGTACAATGAGCAGTTCTTC.